This TCR beta chain was documented in a study of blood T cell repertoires in COVID-19. In the study overall: The United States, Italy and Spain provided the acute and convalescent COVID-19 samples. PBMCs, B-cell-depleted T cells, or T cells were the source of the cDNA or gDNA that made up the material.

Followed longitudinally, the Seattle patients had been enrolled during active infection. As originally analysed: By means of reference gene primer amplification, nucleated cell counts were estimated. Method: immunoSEQ multiplex PCR; TCRdb's copy keeps in-frame clones and lacks some. For V, J and clone size, that table is used; D and trimming come from the DNA. Here the sample spans fewer than 300,000 clones, 91% being singletons. This receptor was taken from a person aged 18-35 years with COVID-19, enrolled during active disease. Material: peripheral blood.

In nucleotides, the CDR3 is TGCGCCAGCAGCTCCGGGTATGTGTACGGGACAGGGGAGGATCACTACGAGCAGTACTTC. This gives the protein CASSSGYVYGTGEDHYEQYF. V and J are TRBV5-1 and TRBJ2-7, with TRBD1 identical over 10 bases. This CDR3 spans 20 amino acids. Per the germline V gene, CDR1 is SGHRS and CDR2 is YFSETQ. The V and J ends lost 3 bases and 3 bases, in that order; junction bases with no gene match: 21.